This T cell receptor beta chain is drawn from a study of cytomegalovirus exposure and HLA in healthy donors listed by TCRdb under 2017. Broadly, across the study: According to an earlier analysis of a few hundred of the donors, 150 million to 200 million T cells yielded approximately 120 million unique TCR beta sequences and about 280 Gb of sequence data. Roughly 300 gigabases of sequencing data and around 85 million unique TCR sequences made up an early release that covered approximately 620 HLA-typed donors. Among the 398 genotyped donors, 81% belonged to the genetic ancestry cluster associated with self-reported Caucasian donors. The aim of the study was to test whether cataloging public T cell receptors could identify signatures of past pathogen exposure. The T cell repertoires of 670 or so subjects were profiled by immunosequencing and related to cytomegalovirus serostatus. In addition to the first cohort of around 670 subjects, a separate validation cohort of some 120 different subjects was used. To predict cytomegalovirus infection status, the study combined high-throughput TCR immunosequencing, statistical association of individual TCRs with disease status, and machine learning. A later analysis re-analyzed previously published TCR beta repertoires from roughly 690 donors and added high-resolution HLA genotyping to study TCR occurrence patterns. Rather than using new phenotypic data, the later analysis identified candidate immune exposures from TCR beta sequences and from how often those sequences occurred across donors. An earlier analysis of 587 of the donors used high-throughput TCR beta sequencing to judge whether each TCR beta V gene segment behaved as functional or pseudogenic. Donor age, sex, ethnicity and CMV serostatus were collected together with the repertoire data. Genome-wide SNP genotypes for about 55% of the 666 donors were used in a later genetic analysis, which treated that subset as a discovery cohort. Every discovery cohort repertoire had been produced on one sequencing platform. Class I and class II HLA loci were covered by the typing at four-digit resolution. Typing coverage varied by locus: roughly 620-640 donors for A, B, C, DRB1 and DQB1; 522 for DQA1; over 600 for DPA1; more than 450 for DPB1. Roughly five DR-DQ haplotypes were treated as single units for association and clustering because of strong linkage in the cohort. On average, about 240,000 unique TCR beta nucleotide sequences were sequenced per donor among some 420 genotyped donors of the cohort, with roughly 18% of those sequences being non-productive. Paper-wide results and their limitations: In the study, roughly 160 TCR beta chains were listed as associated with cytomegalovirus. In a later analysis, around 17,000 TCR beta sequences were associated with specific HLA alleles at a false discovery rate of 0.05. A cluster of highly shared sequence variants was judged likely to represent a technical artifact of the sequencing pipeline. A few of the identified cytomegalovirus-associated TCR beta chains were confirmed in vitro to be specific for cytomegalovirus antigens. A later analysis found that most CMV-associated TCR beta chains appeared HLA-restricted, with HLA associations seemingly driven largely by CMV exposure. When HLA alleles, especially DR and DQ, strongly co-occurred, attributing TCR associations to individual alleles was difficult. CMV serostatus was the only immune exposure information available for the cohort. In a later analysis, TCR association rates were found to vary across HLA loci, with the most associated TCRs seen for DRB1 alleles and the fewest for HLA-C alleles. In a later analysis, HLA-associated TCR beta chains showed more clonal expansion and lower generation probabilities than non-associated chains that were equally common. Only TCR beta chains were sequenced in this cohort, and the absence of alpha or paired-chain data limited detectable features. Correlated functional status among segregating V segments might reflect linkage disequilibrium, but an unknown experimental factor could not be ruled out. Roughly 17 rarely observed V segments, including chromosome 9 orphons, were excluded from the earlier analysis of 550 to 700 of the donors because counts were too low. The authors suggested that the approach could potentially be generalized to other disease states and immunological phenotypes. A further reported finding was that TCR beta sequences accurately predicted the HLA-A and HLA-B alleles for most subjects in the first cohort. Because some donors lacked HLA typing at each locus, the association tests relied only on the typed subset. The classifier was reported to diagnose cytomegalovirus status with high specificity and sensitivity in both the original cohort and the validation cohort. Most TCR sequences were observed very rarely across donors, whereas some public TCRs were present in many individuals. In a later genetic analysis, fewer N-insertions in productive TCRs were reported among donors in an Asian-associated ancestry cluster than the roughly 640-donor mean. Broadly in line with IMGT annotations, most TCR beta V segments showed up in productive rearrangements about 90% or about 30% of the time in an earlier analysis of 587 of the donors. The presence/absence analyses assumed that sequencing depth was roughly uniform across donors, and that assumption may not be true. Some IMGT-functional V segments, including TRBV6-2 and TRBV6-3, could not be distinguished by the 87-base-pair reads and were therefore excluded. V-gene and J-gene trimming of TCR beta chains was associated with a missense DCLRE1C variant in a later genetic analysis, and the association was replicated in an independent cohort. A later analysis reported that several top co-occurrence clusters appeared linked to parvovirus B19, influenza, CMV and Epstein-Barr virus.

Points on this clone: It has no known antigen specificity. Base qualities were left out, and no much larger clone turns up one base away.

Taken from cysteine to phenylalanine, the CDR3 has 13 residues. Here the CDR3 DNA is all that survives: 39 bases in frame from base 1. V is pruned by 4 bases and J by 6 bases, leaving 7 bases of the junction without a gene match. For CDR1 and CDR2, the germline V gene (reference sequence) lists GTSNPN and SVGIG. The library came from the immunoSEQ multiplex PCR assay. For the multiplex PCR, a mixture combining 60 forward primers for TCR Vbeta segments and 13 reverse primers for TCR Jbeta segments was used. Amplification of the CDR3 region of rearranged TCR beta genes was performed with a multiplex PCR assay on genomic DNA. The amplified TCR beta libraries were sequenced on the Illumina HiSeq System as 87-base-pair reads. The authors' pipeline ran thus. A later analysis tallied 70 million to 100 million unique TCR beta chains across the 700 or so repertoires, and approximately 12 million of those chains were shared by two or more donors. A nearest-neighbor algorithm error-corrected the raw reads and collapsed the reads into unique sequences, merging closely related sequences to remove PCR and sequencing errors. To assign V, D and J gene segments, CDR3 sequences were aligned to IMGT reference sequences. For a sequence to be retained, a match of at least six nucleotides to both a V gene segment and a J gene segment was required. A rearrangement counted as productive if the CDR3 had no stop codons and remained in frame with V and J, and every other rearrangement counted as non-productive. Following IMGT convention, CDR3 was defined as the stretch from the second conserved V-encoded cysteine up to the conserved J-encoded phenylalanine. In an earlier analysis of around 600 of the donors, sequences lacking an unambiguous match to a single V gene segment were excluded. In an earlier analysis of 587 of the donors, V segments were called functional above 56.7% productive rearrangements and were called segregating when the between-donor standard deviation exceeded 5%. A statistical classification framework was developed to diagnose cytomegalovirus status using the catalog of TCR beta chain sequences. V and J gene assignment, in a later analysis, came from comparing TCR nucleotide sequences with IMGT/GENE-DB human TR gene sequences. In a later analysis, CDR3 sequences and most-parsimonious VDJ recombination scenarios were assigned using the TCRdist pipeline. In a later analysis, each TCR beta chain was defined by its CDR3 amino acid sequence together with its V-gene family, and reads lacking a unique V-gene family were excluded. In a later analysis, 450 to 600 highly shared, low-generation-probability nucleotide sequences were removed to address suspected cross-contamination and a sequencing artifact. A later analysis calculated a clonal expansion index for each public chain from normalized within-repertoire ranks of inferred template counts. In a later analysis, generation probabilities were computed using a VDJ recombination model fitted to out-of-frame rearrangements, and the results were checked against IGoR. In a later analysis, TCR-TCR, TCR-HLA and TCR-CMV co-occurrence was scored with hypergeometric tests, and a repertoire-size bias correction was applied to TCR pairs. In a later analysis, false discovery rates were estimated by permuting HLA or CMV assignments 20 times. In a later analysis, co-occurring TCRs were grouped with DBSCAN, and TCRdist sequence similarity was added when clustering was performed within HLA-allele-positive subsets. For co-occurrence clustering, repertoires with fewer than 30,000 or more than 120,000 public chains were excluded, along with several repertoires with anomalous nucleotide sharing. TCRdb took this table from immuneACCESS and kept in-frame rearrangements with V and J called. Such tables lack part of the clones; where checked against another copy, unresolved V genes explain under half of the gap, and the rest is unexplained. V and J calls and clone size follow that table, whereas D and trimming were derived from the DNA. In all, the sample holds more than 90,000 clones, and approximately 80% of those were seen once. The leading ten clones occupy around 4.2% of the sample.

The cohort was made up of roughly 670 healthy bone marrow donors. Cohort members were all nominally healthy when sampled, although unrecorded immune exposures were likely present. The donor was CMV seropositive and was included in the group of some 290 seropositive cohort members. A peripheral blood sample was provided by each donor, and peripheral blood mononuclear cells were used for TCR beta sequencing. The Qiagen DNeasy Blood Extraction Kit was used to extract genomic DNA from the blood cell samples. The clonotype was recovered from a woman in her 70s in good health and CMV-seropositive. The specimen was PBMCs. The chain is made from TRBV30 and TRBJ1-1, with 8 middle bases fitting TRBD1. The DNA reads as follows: TGTGCCTGGACTAGACAGGGGCTCGCTGAAGCTTTCTTT. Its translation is CAWTRQGLAEAFF. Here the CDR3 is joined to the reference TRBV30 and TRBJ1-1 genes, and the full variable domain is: SQTIHQWPATLVQPVGSPLSLECTVEGTSNPNLYWYRQAAGRGLQLLFYSVGIGQISSEVPQNLSASRPQDRQFILSSKKLLLSDSGFYLCAWTRQGLAEAFFGQGTRLTVV.